The present entry profiles one T cell receptor (beta chain) with its context. Libraries were prepared by immunoSEQ multiplex PCR; TCRdb keeps only in-frame clonotypes and omits some of them. This table has roughly 260,000 clones, about nine tenths appearing once. The CDR3 is 19 residues long. Germline CDR1 reads LNHNV; CDR2 reads YYDKDF (reference sequence). The ends were cut back, 4 bases at V and 4 bases at J, with 27 bases in the middle. The sample comes from a study of blood T cell repertoires in COVID-19. Study information: Sites in the United States, Italy and Spain provided acute and convalescent COVID-19 samples.

Material: peripheral blood. The V gene is TRBV15, the J gene TRBJ2-3; D is possibly TRBD2 (5 bases). This receptor was obtained from a man in his 60s who had recovered from COVID-19. The CDR3 here is CATSTEGVGFSGRADTQYF. The CDR3 DNA reads as TGTGCCACCAGCACAGAGGGTGTGGGCTTCTCCGGTCGAGCAGATACGCAGTATTTT.